This T cell receptor (beta chain) was captured by sequencing in a study of cytomegalovirus exposure and HLA in healthy donors. Study in general: As released early, the data held approximately 80 million unique TCRs from HLA-typed donors.

Findings and limits, study-wide: The authors listed around 150 TCR beta chains as cytomegalovirus-associated. V- and J-gene trimming of TCR beta was linked (in a later analysis) to a missense DCLRE1C variant.

Regarding this clone: Its target is unknown.

The PCR was carried out with 60 Vbeta primers and 13 Jbeta primers. This table comes from immunoSEQ multiplex PCR, and its TCRdb copy is limited to in-frame clones, with some not included. The table includes roughly 110,000 clones, approximately 85% detected once. Germline CDR1 is SNHLY and CDR2 is FYNNEI. V shed 6 bases and J 4 bases; nucleotides not matched to a gene: 9. The CDR3 has 16 amino acids. The receptor's source is a man aged 50 or older in good health and CMV-seronegative. This chain uses TRBV2 with TRBJ1-5; 10 bases are shared with TRBD1. Sequences were obtained from PBMCs. Written as DNA, the CDR3 is TGTGCCAGCAGGACGACAGGGGGCCGTAGGAATCAGCCCCAGCATTTT. This gives the protein CASRTTGGRRNQPQHF.